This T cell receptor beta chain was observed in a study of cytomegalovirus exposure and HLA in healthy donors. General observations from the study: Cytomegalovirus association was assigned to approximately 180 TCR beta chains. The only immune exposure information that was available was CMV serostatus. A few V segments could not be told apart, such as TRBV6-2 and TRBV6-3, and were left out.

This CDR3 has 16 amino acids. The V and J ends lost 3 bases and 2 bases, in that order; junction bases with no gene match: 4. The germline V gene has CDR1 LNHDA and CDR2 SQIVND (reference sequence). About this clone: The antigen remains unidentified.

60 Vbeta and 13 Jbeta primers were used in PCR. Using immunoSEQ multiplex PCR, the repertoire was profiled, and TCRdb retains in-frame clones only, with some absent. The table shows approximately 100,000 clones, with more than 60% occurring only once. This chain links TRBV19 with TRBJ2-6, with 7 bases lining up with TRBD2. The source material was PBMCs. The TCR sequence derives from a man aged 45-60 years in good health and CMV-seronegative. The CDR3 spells CASSIGGIAGANVLTF. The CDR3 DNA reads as TGTGCCAGTAGTATCGGGGGGATCGCTGGGGCCAACGTCCTGACTTTC.